Listed below are T cell receptor beta chains from one sample, sequenced in a study of CD8+ T cells in alopecia areata. The data were produced by immunoSEQ multiplex PCR, yet TCRdb's version contains in-frame clones alone and is incomplete. This sample carries fewer than 100,000 clones, just over 70% of them seen once, and the ten largest clones take around 15%. The sequencing here drew on CD8+ T cells sorted from blood, taken at approximately week 44, from a patient treated with tofacitinib. These receptors were collected from a human donor with alopecia areata. Both conserved end residues are part of each CDR3. A D gene is named only where the DNA matches it firmly. Clone size is shown for a subset of rows, as once, few, many or a class of expanded clone.

CDR3aa,CDR3nt,len,v_gene,abundance,j_gene,d_gene
CASSTLAVNTEAFF,TGTGCCAGCAGCACTTTAGCGGTGAACACTGAAGCTTTCTTT,14,TRBV13,.,TRBJ1-1,.
CASSPGLGVVDEQFF,TGTGCCAGCAGCCCGGGACTGGGGGTTGTCGATGAGCAGTTCTTC,15,TRBV7-9,.,TRBJ2-1,.
CASSEPGGTATTEAFF,TGTGCCAGCAGCGAACCCGGCGGGACAGCGACCACTGAAGCTTTCTTT,16,TRBV7-9,.,TRBJ1-1,TRBD1
CAWSREAENTEAFF,TGTGCCTGGAGTAGGGAGGCCGAGAACACTGAAGCTTTCTTT,14,TRBV30,.,TRBJ1-1,.
CASSTLAGQLNSPLHF,TGTGCCAGTAGCACCTTAGCGGGACAACTTAATTCACCCCTCCACTTT,16,TRBV19,.,TRBJ1-6,.
CASTPQGKSNEQFF,TGTGCCAGCACCCCCCAGGGGAAAAGCAATGAGCAGTTCTTC,14,TRBV11-2,.,TRBJ2-1,.
CASSARLGQGEGYEQYF,TGTGCCAGCAGCGCGAGGCTTGGACAGGGGGAGGGCTACGAGCAGTACTTC,17,TRBV27,.,TRBJ2-7,TRBD1
CASRGPHTQYF,TGTGCCAGCAGAGGACCACATACGCAGTATTTT,11,TRBV5-4,few,TRBJ2-3,.
CSVWTGDKDEQYF,TGCAGCGTCTGGACAGGGGACAAAGACGAGCAGTACTTC,13,TRBV29-1,.,TRBJ2-7,TRBD1
CSVLGGSTDTQYF,TGCAGCGTTTTGGGGGGTAGCACAGATACGCAGTATTTT,13,TRBV29-1,few,TRBJ2-3,.
CAISVDSYNEQFF,TGTGCCATCAGTGTAGACAGTTACAATGAGCAGTTCTTC,13,TRBV10-3,.,TRBJ2-1,.
CASSISHSRTEAFF,TGTGCCAGTAGTATTTCCCATTCCAGAACTGAAGCTTTCTTT,14,TRBV19,.,TRBJ1-1,.
CASSLGRGEPGGYGYTF,TGTGCCAGCAGCTTAGGCCGGGGGGAGCCCGGGGGTTATGGCTACACCTTC,17,TRBV13,.,TRBJ1-2,.
CASSPIGQVYGYTF,TGTGCCAGCAGCCCAATAGGACAGGTTTATGGCTACACCTTC,14,TRBV7-9,.,TRBJ1-2,TRBD1
CASSPDSDSNQPQHF,TGTGCCAGCAGTCCGGACAGCGATAGCAATCAGCCCCAGCATTTT,15,TRBV27,few,TRBJ1-5,.
CASSLGRSLYEQYF,TGTGCCAGCAGCTTGGGCAGAAGCCTCTACGAGCAGTACTTC,14,TRBV5-6,few,TRBJ2-7,.
CASRPRGGETQYF,TGTGCCAGCAGACCCCGGGGTGGAGAGACCCAGTACTTC,13,TRBV6-5,.,TRBJ2-5,.
CASSQDPAGTEAFF,TGCGCCAGCAGCCAAGACCCCGCCGGGACTGAAGCTTTCTTT,14,TRBV4-1,.,TRBJ1-1,.